These 19 T cell receptor beta chains originate from one sample sequenced in a study of blood T cell repertoires in COVID-19. Using immunoSEQ multiplex PCR, the repertoire was profiled, and TCRdb retains in-frame clones only, with some absent. The table has some 66,000 clones, approximately 90% seen once; the top ten hold under 9.5%. Sample: peripheral blood. The receptors were gathered from a human donor with active COVID-19. The donor label of this sample is uncertain.

This clone was counted once. CDR3 bases: TGCGCCAGCAGCCAAGGGGTAGGGAGGGACACCGGGGAGCTGTTTTTT. As protein: CASSQGVGRDTGELFF. The chain employs TRBV4-3 and TRBJ2-2; 7 nucleotides match TRBD2. In germline, CDR1 is LGHNA, CDR2 YSLEER. J was trimmed by 3 bases and V by 1 base; bases with no gene match: 5. CDR3 length equals 16 residues.

This rearrangement joins TRBV19 to TRBJ1-1, with a tentative D call TRBD1 (5 bases). This CDR3 is 12 amino acids long. Deletions cut 6 bases from V and 9 bases from J, with 14 bases between. CDR1 LNHDA and CDR2 SQIVND come from the germline V gene (reference sequence). The DNA for the CDR3 is TGTGCCAGTAGAACCGTGGGGCGGCAAGCTTTCTTT. Translated: CASRTVGRQAFF. Filled out from reference TRBV19 and TRBJ1-1, the complete variable domain reads DGGITQSPKYLFRKEGQNVTLSCEQNLNHDAMYWYRQDPGQGLRLIYYSQIVNDFQKGDIAEGYSVSREKKESFPLTVTSAQKNPTAFYLCASRTVGRQAFFGQGTRLTVV.

The V and J genes are TRBV7-6 and TRBJ2-7; TRBD2 agrees at 12 bases. Germline loops: CDR1 SGHVS, CDR2 FNYEAQ. Germline trimming cut 4 bases from V and 2 bases from J; bases unmatched to any gene: 3. The CDR3 is 15 residues long. This CDR3 is CASSSWTSGAYEQYF. CDR3 nucleotides: TGTGCCAGCAGCTCCTGGACTAGCGGGGCCTACGAGCAGTACTTC.

For this clone: The same CDR3 is also encoded by other DNA sequences in this sample. The chain is built from TRBV7-9 and TRBJ2-1; D is undetermined. The CDR3 is 15 amino acids. Trimming took off 1 base at V and 0 bases at J, with 7 bases between the two ends. Germline lookup yields CDR1 SEHNR and CDR2 FQNEAQ (reference sequence). CDR3 in DNA: TGTGCCAGCAGCTTAGGCGAGTCCTCCTACAATGAGCAGTTCTTC. It codes for CASSLGESSYNEQFF. Using reference TRBV7-9 and TRBJ2-1 for the parts outside the CDR3, the full variable domain is DTGVSQNPRHKITKRGQNVTFRCDPISEHNRLYWYRQTLGQGPEFLTYFQNEAQLEKSRLLSDRFSAERPKGSFSTLEIQRTEQGDSAMYLCASSLGESSYNEQFFGPGTRLTVL.

The V and J genes are TRBV7-2 and TRBJ2-2; 9 bases are shared with TRBD2. V trimming: 6 bases; J trimming: 2 bases; junction bases outside the gene matches: 7. Germline CDR1 and CDR2: SGHTA and FQGNSA. The CDR3 has 16 amino acids. CDR3 protein: CASRPRGGVNTGELFF. CDR3 bases: TGTGCCAGCAGACCGCGGGGGGGCGTCAACACCGGGGAGCTGTTTTTT.

The DNA for the CDR3 is TGTGCCAGCAGTTACCTCCAGAGAGGGGGGGCAGAGACCCAGTACTTC. Translated: CASSYLQRGGAETQYF. The V and J genes are TRBV6-2 or TRBV6-3 and TRBJ2-5, with D perhaps TRBD2 (7 bases). Germline values: CDR1 MNHEY, CDR2 SVGEGT. This CDR3 is built from 16 residues. V gave up 2 bases and J gave up 4 bases, with 17 bases separating them.

This clone came up once. The V and J genes are TRBV9 and TRBJ2-3; perhaps TRBD2 as D (5 bases). The CDR3 sequence is 16 residues long. Trimming took off 4 bases at V and 1 base at J, with 16 bases between the two ends. Germline V CDR1 and CDR2: SGDLS, YYNGEE. The chain's CDR3 is CASSPGTPGGTDTQYF. The CDR3 bases are TGTGCCAGCAGCCCAGGAACCCCCGGGGGCACAGATACGCAGTATTTT. Drawing the rest from reference TRBV9 and TRBJ2-3, the complete variable domain is DSGVTQTPKHLITATGQRVTLRCSPRSGDLSVYWYQQSLDQGLQFLIQYYNGEERAKGNILERFSAQQFPDLHSELNLSSLELGDSALYFCASSPGTPGGTDTQYFGPGTRLTVL.

The chain couples TRBV2 to TRBJ2-2; no definite D call. The germline CDR1 and CDR2 sequences are SNHLY and FYNNEI. V gave up 1 base and J gave up 1 base, with 7 bases separating them. The CDR3 is 15 amino acids. DNA for the CDR3: TGTGCCAGCAGTGAAGAACAGTTGAACACCGGGGAGCTGTTTTTT. Encoded protein: CASSEEQLNTGELFF.

The V call is TRBV2, the J call TRBJ1-2; 8 bases match TRBD1. The trim removed 7 bases at V and 5 bases at J, leaving 3 bases unmatched. Per germline, CDR1 SNHLY and CDR2 FYNNEI. CDR3 length: 12 amino acids. DNA of the CDR3: TGTGCCAGCACCAGGACAGGGTATGGCTACACCTTC. It codes for CASTRTGYGYTF. The full variable domain, its missing parts supplied by reference TRBV2 and TRBJ1-2, is EPEVTQTPSHQVTQMGQEVILRCVPISNHLYFYWYRQILGQKVEFLVSFYNNEISEKSEIFDDQFSVERPDGSNFTLKIRSTKLEDSAMYFCASTRTGYGYTFGSGTRLTVV.

A single count supports this clone. J is TRBJ1-1 and V is TRBV28; 10 bases match TRBD1. With V trimmed by 4 bases and J by 0 bases, 8 bases remained unmatched. CDR3 length equals 17 residues. Looked up from germline, CDR1 is MDHEN and CDR2 is SYDVKM. The CDR3 DNA follows: TGTGCCAGCAGTTCTCCGACAGGGGGCTATGTGAACACTGAAGCTTTCTTT. Amino acids: CASSSPTGGYVNTEAFF.

The genes are TRBV6-6 and TRBJ1-6; the match to TRBD1 covers 8 bases. V shed 11 bases and J 7 bases; nucleotides not matched to a gene: 7. Germline V gene data show CDR1 as MNHNY and CDR2 as SVGAGI (reference sequence). The CDR3 sequence is 13 residues long. The CDR3 DNA is TGTGCCGGACGACAGGGGTCGAATTCACCCCTCCACTTT. Protein product: CAGRQGSNSPLHF.

This clone was seen a few times. This chain links TRBV12-2 with TRBJ1-4; no check of the table's D call, TRBD1, against the DNA was made. TRBV12-2 is an annotated pseudogene. This CDR3 contains 18 residues. The CDR3 sequence is CASRLGGDRVSTNEKLFF. The CDR3 DNA follows: TGTGCAAGTCGCTTAGGAGGGGACAGGGTTTCAACTAATGAAAAACTGTTTTTT.

CDR3: CASSLGTAYGYTF. The CDR3 DNA sequence: TGTGCCAGCAGCTTAGGGACAGCCTATGGCTACACCTTC. V usage is TRBV7-2 and J usage is TRBJ1-2; D is perhaps TRBD1 (6 bases). Germline V gives CDR1 SGHTA, CDR2 FQGNSA. The V end lost 1 base, the J end lost 4 bases, and 7 bases lay between the germline ends. This CDR3 has 13 amino acids.

This clone was detected only once. This sequence joins TRBV12-3 or TRBV12-4 and TRBJ1-3, with TRBD1 identical over 8 bases. J lost 2 bases, V lost 8 bases, and 2 bases had no gene match. The CDR3 spans 13 residues. The CDR3: CASLQGAGNTIYF. The CDR3 nucleotides are TGTGCCAGCTTACAGGGGGCTGGAAACACCATATATTTT.

The chain links TRBV2 to TRBJ1-1; the D is unclear. Germline V gene lookup returns CDR1 SNHLY and CDR2 FYNNEI. Trimming took off 4 bases at V and 0 bases at J, with 9 bases between the two ends. The CDR3 runs to 14 residues. The CDR3 nucleotides read TGTGCCAGCAGTGCCCGCCGAGTGAACACTGAAGCTTTCTTT. Its protein product is CASSARRVNTEAFF.

V gene TRBV28 combines with J gene TRBJ1-4, with TRBD1 matching 8 bases. Trimming took 5 bases from V and 8 from J; bases not matched to a gene: 16. The V gene's germline CDR1 is MDHEN and CDR2 SYDVKM. CDR3 size: 17 residues. The CDR3 region has the DNA TGTGCCAGCAGTCTCTTGCGGACAGGGAGGGTGCAAGAAAAACTGTTTTTT. As protein: CASSLLRTGRVQEKLFF.

V is TRBV9 and J is TRBJ2-7; D is undetermined. Germline loops: CDR1 SGDLS, CDR2 YYNGEE. The V and J ends lost 0 bases and 0 bases respectively, with 7 bases between them. The length of the CDR3 is 14 residues. The CDR3, as DNA: TGTGCCAGCAGCGTAGAACCTACCTCCTACGAGCAGTACTTC. Translation: CASSVEPTSYEQYF.

CDR3 DNA sequence: TGTGCCAGCAGTCCAGGGGCTTGGGTCACTGAAGCTTTCTTT. It codes for CASSPGAWVTEAFF. V gene TRBV28 combines with J gene TRBJ1-1; possible D gene TRBD1, 6 bases. V was clipped by 5 bases and J by 4 bases, with 14 bases between them. CDR1 is MDHEN, CDR2 SYDVKM, per germline. The CDR3 is 14 amino acids.

The chain combines TRBV7-2 with TRBJ1-1; the match to TRBD1 covers 7 bases. Trimming removed 6 bases from V and 4 bases from J; junction bases left unmatched: 5. The CDR3 runs 13 residues. In germline, CDR1 is SGHTA, CDR2 FQGNSA. The CDR3, as DNA: TGTGCCAGCAGTTCTGACAGGGTCACTGAAGCTTTCTTT. Translating gives CASSSDRVTEAFF. Using reference TRBV7-2 and TRBJ1-1 for the parts outside the CDR3, the full variable domain is GAGVSQSPSNKVTEKGKDVELRCDPISGHTALYWYRQSLGQGLEFLIYFQGNSAPDKSGLPSDRFSAERTGGSVSTLTIQRTQQEDSAVYLCASSSDRVTEAFFGQGTRLTVV.